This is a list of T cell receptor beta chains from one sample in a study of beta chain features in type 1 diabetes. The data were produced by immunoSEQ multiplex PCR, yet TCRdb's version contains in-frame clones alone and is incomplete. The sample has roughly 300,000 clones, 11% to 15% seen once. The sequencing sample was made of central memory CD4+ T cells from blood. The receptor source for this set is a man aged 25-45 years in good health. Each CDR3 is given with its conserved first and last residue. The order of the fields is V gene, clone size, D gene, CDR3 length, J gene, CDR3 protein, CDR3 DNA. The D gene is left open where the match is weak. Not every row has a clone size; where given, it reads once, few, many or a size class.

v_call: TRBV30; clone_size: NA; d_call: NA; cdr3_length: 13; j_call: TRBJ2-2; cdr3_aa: CVFRGPNTGELFF; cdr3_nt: TGTGTATTTCGCGGGCCAAACACCGGGGAGCTGTTTTTT
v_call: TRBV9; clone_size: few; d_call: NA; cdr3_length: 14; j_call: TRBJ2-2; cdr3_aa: CASSSSRVTGELFF; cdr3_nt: TGTGCCAGCAGCAGTAGTCGAGTAACCGGGGAGCTGTTTTTT
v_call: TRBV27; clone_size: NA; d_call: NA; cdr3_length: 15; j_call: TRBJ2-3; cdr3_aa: CASSYGARGTDTQYF; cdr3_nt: TGTGCCAGCAGTTACGGGGCGCGGGGCACAGATACGCAGTATTTT
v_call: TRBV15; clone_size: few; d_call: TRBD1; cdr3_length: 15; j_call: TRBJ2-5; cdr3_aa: CATSRDQTGGGTQYF; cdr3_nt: TGTGCCACCAGCAGAGACCAGACAGGGGGAGGGACCCAGTACTTC
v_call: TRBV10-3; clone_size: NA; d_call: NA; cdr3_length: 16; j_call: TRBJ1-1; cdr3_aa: CAIGKARVESNTEAFF; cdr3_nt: TGTGCCATCGGGAAAGCCAGGGTTGAGTCGAACACTGAAGCTTTCTTT
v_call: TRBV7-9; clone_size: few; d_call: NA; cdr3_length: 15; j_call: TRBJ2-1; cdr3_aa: CASTPRVEPFNEQFF; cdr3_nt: TGTGCCAGCACCCCCCGGGTGGAGCCGTTCAATGAGCAGTTCTTC
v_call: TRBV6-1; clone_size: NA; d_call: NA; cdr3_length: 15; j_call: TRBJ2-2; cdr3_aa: CASLHQSGQSGELFF; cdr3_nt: TGTGCCAGCCTCCATCAGTCCGGGCAATCCGGGGAGCTGTTTTTT
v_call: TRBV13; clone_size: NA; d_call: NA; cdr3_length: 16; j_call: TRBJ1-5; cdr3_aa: CASSGITGRGNQPQHF; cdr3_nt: TGTGCCAGCAGTGGTATCACCGGCAGGGGCAATCAGCCCCAGCATTTT
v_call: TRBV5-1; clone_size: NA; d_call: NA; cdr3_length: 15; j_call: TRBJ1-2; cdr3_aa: CASRESGTSRGGYTF; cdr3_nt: TGCGCCAGCAGGGAATCCGGGACTTCCCGAGGGGGCTACACCTTC
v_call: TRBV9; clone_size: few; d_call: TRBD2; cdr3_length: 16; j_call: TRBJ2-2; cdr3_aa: CASSVSSGRWTGELFF; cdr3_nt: TGTGCCAGCAGCGTGTCTAGCGGGAGATGGACCGGGGAGCTGTTTTTT
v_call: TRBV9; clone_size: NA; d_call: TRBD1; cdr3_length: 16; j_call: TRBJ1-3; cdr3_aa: CASSKEGQAAGNTIYF; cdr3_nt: TGTGCCAGCAGCAAGGAGGGACAGGCGGCGGGAAACACCATATATTTT
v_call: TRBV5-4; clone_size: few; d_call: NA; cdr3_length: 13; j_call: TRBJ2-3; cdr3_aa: CASSSPPKDTQYF; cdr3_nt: TGTGCCAGCAGTTCTCCTCCTAAGGATACGCAGTATTTT
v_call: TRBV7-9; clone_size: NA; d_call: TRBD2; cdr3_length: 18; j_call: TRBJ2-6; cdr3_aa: CASSPRTSRGSGANVLTF; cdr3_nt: TGTGCCAGCAGCCCCCGGACTAGCAGAGGCTCTGGGGCCAACGTCCTGACTTTC
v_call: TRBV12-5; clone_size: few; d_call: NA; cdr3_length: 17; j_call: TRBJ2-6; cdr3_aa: CASGLGLGLGGANVLTF; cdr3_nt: TGTGCTAGTGGTTTGGGGTTGGGTTTAGGCGGGGCCAACGTCCTGACTTTC
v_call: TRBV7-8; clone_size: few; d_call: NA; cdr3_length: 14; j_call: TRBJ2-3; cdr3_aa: CASSPGWGTDTQYF; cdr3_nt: TGTGCCAGCAGCCCGGGGTGGGGCACAGATACGCAGTATTTT
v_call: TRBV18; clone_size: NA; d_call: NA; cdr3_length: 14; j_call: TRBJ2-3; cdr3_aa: CASSPGTAPDTQYF; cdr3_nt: TGTGCCAGCTCCCCTGGGACGGCTCCGGATACGCAGTATTTT
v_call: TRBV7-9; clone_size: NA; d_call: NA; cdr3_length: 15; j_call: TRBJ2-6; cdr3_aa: CASRAEAAGANVLTF; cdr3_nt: TGTGCCAGCAGGGCCGAGGCGGCTGGGGCCAACGTCCTGACTTTC
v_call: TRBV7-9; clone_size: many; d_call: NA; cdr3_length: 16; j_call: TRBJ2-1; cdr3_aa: CASSLFSLSSYNEQFF; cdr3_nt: TGTGCCAGCAGCTTGTTTAGTTTATCCTCCTACAATGAGCAGTTCTTC
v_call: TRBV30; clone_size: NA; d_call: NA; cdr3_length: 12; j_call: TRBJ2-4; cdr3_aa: CAWRDAQNIQYF; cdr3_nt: TGTGCCTGGAGGGACGCACAAAACATTCAGTACTTC
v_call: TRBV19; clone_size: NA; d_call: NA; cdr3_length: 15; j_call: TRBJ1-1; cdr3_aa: CASSIGSRVWTEAFF; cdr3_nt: TGTGCCAGTAGTATAGGTAGCAGGGTGTGGACTGAAGCTTTCTTT
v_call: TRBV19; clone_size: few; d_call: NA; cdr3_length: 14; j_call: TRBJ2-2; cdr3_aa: CAGSRDIVTGELFF; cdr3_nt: TGTGCCGGATCCCGGGACATAGTCACCGGGGAGCTGTTTTTT
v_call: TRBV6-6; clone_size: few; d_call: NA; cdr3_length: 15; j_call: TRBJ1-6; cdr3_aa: CASSTTTVLNSPLHF; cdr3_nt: TGTGCCAGCAGTACGACGACAGTGTTGAATTCACCCCTCCACTTT
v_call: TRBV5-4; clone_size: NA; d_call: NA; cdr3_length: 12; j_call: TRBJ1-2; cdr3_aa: CASSFPTDGYTF; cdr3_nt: TGTGCCAGCAGCTTCCCGACAGACGGCTACACCTTC
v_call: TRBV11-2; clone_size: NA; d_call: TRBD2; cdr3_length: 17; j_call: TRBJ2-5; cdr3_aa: CASSPGTSGDYQETQYF; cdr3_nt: TGTGCCAGCAGCCCAGGGACTAGCGGCGATTACCAAGAGACCCAGTACTTC
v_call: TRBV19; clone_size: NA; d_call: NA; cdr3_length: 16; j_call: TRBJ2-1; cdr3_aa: CASSIDIVATYNEQFF; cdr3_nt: TGTGCCAGTAGTATAGATATAGTGGCGACGTACAATGAGCAGTTCTTC
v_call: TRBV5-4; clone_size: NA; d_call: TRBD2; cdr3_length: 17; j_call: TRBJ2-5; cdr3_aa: CASSTPLAGLNGETQYF; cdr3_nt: TGTGCCAGCAGTACCCCACTAGCGGGGCTAAACGGGGAGACCCAGTACTTC
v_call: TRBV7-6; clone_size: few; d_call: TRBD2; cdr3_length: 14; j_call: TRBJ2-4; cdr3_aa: CASSLEASGNIQYF; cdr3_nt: TGTGCCAGCAGCTTAGAAGCTAGCGGAAACATTCAGTACTTC
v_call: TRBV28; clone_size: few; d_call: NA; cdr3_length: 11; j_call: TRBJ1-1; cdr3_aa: CASKGNTEAFF; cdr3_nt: TGTGCCAGCAAGGGGAACACTGAAGCTTTCTTT
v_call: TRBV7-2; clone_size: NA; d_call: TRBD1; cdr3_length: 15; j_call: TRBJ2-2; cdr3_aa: CASSISTGGTGELFF; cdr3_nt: TGTGCCAGCAGCATCTCCACAGGGGGCACCGGGGAGCTGTTTTTT
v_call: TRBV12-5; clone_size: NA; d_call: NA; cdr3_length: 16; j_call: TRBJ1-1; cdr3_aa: CASGLVVGKAVTEAFF; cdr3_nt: TGTGCTAGTGGTTTGGTAGTAGGCAAGGCGGTCACTGAAGCTTTCTTT
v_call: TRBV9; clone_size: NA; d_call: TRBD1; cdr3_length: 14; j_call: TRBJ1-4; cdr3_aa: CASSPGQGNEKLFF; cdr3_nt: TGTGCCAGCAGCCCCGGACAGGGTAATGAAAAACTGTTTTTT
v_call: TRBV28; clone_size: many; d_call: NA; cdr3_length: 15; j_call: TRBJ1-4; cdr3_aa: CATSSFEATNEKLFF; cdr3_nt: TGTGCCACCTCCTCGTTCGAGGCAACTAATGAAAAACTGTTTTTT
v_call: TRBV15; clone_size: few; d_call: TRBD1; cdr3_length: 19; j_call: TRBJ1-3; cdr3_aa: CATSRDLSTGGPSGNTIYF; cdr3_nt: TGTGCCACCAGCAGAGATTTATCCACAGGGGGACCGTCTGGAAACACCATATATTTT
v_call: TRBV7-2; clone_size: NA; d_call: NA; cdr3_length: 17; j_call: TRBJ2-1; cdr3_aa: CASSFDPPGAFYNEQFF; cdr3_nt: TGTGCCAGCAGCTTCGACCCCCCCGGGGCCTTTTACAATGAGCAGTTCTTC
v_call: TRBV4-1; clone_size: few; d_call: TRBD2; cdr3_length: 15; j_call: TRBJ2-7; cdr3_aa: CASSQDGAGVYEQYF; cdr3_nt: TGCGCCAGCAGCCAAGATGGAGCGGGGGTCTACGAGCAGTACTTC
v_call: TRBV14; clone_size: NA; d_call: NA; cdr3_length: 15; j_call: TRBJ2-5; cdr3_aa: CASSQGGVSGQSQYF; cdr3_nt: TGTGCCAGCAGCCAAGGCGGTGTTAGCGGTCAGAGCCAGTACTTC
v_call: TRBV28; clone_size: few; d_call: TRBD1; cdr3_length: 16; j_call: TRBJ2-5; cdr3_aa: CASSWADRGQVKTQYF; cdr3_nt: TGTGCCAGCAGCTGGGCCGACAGGGGGCAGGTGAAGACCCAGTACTTC
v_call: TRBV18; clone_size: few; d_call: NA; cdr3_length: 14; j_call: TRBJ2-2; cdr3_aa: CASSPDRNTGELFF; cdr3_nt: TGTGCCAGCTCACCGGACCGTAACACCGGGGAGCTGTTTTTT
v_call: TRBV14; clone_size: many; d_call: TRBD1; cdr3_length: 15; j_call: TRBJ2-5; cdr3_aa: CASSLRTGVRETQYF; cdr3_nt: TGTGCCAGCAGCCTCCGGACAGGGGTTAGGGAGACCCAGTACTTC
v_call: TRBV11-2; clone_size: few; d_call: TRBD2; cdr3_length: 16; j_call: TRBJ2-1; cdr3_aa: CASSSLAGGRYNEQFF; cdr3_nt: TGTGCCAGCAGCTCCCTAGCGGGGGGGCGGTACAATGAGCAGTTCTTC
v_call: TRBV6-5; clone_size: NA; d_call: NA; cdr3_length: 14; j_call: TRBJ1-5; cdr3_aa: CASRPGHPNQPQHF; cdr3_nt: TGTGCCAGCAGACCGGGACATCCCAATCAGCCCCAGCATTTT
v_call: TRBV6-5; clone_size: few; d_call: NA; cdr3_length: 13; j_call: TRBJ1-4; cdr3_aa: CASSLVLGEKLFF; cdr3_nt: TGTGCCAGCAGTCTGGTCCTTGGGGAAAAACTGTTTTTT
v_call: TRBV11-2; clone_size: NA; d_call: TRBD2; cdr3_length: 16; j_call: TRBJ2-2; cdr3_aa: CASSLGSGRSTGELFF; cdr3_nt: TGTGCCAGCAGCTTGGGTAGCGGGAGGAGCACCGGGGAGCTGTTTTTT
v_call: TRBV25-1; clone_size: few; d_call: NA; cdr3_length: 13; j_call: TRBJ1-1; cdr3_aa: CASSEMGRTEAFF; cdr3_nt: TGTGCCAGCAGTGAAATGGGGCGTACTGAAGCTTTCTTT
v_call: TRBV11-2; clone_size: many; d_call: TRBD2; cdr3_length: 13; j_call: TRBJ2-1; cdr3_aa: CASWTSGYNEQFF; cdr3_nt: TGTGCCAGCTGGACTAGCGGATACAATGAGCAGTTCTTC
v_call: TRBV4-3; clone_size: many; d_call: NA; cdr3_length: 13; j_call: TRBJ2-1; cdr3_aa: CASSQGWRTEQFF; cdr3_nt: TGCGCCAGCAGCCAAGGATGGAGAACTGAGCAGTTCTTC
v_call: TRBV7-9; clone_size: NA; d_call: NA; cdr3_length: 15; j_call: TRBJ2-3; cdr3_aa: CASSLASGLTDTQYF; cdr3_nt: TGTGCCAGCAGCTTAGCTAGCGGACTCACAGATACGCAGTATTTT
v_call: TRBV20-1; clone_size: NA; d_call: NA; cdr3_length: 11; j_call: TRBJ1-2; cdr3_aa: CSARRNYGYTF; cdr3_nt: TGCAGTGCTAGAAGGAACTATGGCTACACCTTC
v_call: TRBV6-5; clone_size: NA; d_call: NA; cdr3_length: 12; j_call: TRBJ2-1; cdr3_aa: CASSYTQLQAFF; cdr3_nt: TGTGCCAGCAGTTACACCCAGCTCCAAGCGTTCTTC
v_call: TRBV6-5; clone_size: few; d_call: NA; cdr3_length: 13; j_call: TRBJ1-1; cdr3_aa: CASTRGANTEAFF; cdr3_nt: TGTGCCAGCACCCGGGGGGCCAACACTGAAGCTTTCTTT
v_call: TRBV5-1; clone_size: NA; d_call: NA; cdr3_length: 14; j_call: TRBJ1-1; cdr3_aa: CASSFEGLGTEAFF; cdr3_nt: TGCGCCAGCAGCTTCGAAGGGCTGGGGACTGAAGCTTTCTTT
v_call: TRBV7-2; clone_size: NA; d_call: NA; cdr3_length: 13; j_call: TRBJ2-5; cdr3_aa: CASSLAGKETQYF; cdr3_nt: TGTGCCAGCAGCTTAGCAGGAAAAGAGACCCAGTACTTC
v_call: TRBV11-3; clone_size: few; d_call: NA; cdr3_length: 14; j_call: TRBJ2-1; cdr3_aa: CASSLGQVDNEQFF; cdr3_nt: TGTGCCAGCAGCTTAGGTCAGGTAGACAATGAGCAGTTCTTC
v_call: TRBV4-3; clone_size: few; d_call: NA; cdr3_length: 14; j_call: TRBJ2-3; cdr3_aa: CASSRGLSTDTQYF; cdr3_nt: TGCGCCAGCAGCCGCGGACTGAGCACAGATACGCAGTATTTT